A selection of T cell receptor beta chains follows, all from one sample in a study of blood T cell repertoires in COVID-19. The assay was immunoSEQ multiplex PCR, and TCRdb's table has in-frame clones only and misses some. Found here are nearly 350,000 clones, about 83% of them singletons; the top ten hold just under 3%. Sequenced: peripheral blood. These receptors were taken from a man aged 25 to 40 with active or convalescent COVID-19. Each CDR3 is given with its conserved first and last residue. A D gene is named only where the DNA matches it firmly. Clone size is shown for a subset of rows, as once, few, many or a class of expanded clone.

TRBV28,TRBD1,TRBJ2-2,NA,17,TGTGCCAGCAGTTATTCTGACAGGGCCTCGGACACCGGGGAGCTGTTTTTT,CASSYSDRASDTGELFF
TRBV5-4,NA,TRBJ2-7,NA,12,TGTGCCAGCAGCTTGGAAGGCAGGGAGCAGTACTTC,CASSLEGREQYF
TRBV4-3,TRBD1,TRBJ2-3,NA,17,TGCGCCAGCAGCCGCGGGACAGGGGGCGGTGGCACAGATACGCAGTATTTT,CASSRGTGGGGTDTQYF
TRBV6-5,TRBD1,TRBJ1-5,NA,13,TGTGCCAGCAGCGACAGGGAACATCAGCCCCAGCATTTT,CASSDREHQPQHF
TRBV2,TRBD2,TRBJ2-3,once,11,TGTGCCAGCAGTGAGAGGCGGGAGAGGTATTTT,CASSERRERYF
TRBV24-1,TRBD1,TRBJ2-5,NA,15,TGTGCCACCAGTGATTCCTCCGGGACAGGAGAGACCCAGTACTTC,CATSDSSGTGETQYF
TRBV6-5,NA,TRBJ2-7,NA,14,TGTGCCAGCAGTTACGGACGGGACTCCTACGAGCAGTACTTC,CASSYGRDSYEQYF
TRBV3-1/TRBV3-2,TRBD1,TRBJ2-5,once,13,TGTGCCAGCTCCCGGGACAGGCAAGAGACCCAGTACTTC,CASSRDRQETQYF
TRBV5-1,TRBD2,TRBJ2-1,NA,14,TGCGCCAGCAGCCCGGGGGGGACTTACAATGAGCAGTTCTTC,CASSPGGTYNEQFF
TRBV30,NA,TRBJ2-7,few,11,TGTGCCTGGAGTGTACTCCACGAGCAGTACTTC,CAWSVLHEQYF
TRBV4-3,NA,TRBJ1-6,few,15,TGCGCCAGCAGCCAAGATACCGGGGTCGGTTCACCCCTCCACTTT,CASSQDTGVGSPLHF
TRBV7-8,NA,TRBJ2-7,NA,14,TGTGCCAGCAGCTATGGAAGGGGGGGCTACGAGCAGTACTTC,CASSYGRGGYEQYF
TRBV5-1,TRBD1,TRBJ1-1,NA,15,TGCGCCAGCAGCGCGGACAGGGTGAGGGGTACTGAAGCTTTCTTT,CASSADRVRGTEAFF
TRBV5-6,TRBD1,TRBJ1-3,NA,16,TGTGCCAGCAGCTCCGGGACAGGGGTTTTTGGAAACACCATATATTTT,CASSSGTGVFGNTIYF
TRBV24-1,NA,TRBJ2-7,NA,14,TGTGCCACCAGTGAACCTTATAGCGGCAGCGAGCAGTACTTC,CATSEPYSGSEQYF
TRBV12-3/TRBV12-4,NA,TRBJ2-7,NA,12,TGTGCCAGCAGTTTAGAGGGGTTCGAGCAGTACTTC,CASSLEGFEQYF
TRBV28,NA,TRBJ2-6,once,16,TGTGCCAGCAGTTTATTATTAGCCACGGGGGCCAACGTCCTGACTTTC,CASSLLLATGANVLTF
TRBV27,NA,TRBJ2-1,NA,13,TGTGCCAGCAGTTTATCGTCGGCGGATGAGCAGTTCTTC,CASSLSSADEQFF
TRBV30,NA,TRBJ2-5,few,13,TGTGCCTGGAAAGGAGGGGGCTGGGAGACCCAGTACTTC,CAWKGGGWETQYF
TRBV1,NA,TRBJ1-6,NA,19,TGCACCAGCAGCCAAGATAGGGGGTCTAGACCCTCCTATAATTCACCCCTCCACTTT,CTSSQDRGSRPSYNSPLHF
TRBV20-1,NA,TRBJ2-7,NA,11,TGCAGTGCTAGGCTACTCTACGAGCAGTACTTC,CSARLLYEQYF
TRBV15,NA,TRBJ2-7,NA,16,TGTGCCACCGAAACTTCTAAGATGACAGGTTGGGGAGAGCAGTACTTC,CATETSKMTGWGEQYF
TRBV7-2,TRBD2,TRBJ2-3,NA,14,TGTGCCAGCGCTAGCGGGGTTAGCACAGATACGCAGTATTTT,CASASGVSTDTQYF
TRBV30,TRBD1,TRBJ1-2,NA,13,TGTGCCTGGAGCCCCGGGACAGTCTATGGCTACACCTTC,CAWSPGTVYGYTF
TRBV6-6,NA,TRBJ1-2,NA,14,TGTGCCAGCACCATGACGGGAGCTAACTATGGCTACACCTTC,CASTMTGANYGYTF
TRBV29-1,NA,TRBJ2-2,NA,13,TGCAGCGTTGAAGAGGAAGACAGAGGGGAGCTGTTTTTT,CSVEEEDRGELFF
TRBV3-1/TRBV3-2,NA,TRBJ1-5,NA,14,TGTGCCAGCAGCCTGACAGGAGGCAATCAGCCCCAGCATTTT,CASSLTGGNQPQHF
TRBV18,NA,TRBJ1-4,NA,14,TGTGCCAGCTCACCCGCAGGGGATGGTGAAAAACTGTTTTTT,CASSPAGDGEKLFF
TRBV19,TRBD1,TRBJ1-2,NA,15,TGTGCCAGTAGTACCTCCGGGACAGGGACGACAGCCTACACCTTC,CASSTSGTGTTAYTF
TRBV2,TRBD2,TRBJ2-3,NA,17,TGTGCCAGCAGTGAAGTGAGCGGGGGGGCTCAATTAGATACGCAGTATTTT,CASSEVSGGAQLDTQYF
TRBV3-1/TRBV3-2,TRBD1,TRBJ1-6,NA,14,TGTGCCAGCAGCCGGACAGGGGAAAATTCACCCCTCCACTTT,CASSRTGENSPLHF
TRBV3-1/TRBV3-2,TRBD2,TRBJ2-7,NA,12,TGTGCCAGCACCGGGACTAGCCGGGAGCAGTACTTC,CASTGTSREQYF
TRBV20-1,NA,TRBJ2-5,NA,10,TGCAGTGCTGGCCCTAGGACCCAGTACTTC,CSAGPRTQYF
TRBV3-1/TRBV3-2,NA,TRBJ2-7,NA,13,TGTGCCAGCAGCCAGGAGGCTCGGGGGAAGCAGTACTTC,CASSQEARGKQYF
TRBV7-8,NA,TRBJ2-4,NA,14,TGTGCCAGCAGCTTAGAAGCAGCCAAAAACATTCAGTACTTC,CASSLEAAKNIQYF
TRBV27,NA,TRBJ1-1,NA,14,TGTGCCAGCAGTCCCAGAGGGGGTAGCACTGAAGCTTTCTTT,CASSPRGGSTEAFF
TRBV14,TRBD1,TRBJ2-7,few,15,TGTGCCAGCAGCCAACCGGGACAGGGTTATTACGAGCAGTACTTC,CASSQPGQGYYEQYF
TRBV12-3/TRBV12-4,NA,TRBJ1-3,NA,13,TGTGCCAGCGGGGACACAACCCGGGACACCATATATTTT,CASGDTTRDTIYF
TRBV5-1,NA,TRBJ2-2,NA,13,TGCGCCAGCAGCTTGGGTAGCACCGGGGAGCTGTTTTTT,CASSLGSTGELFF
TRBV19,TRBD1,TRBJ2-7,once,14,TGTGCCAGCCCGCCCGCCAGACAGGGGAACGAGCAGTACTTC,CASPPARQGNEQYF
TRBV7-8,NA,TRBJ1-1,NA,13,TGTGCCAGCAGCTTAAACACGAACACTGAAGCTTTCTTT,CASSLNTNTEAFF
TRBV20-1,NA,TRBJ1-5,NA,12,TGCAGTGCTAGTTTAAACAATCAGCCCCAGCATTTT,CSASLNNQPQHF
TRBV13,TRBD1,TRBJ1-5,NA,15,TGTGCCAGCAGTTTACAGGGGAATAGCAATCAGCCCCAGCATTTT,CASSLQGNSNQPQHF
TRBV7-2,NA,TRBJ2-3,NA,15,TGTGCCAGCAGCCGGGGGGCGGGGCGTCCAGATACGCAGTATTTT,CASSRGAGRPDTQYF
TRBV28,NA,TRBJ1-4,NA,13,TGTGCCAGCAGTTCCCTTGGGAGGGAAAAACTGTTTTTT,CASSSLGREKLFF
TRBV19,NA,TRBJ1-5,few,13,TGTGCCAGTACTGTTGCGGGCAATCAGCCCCAGCATTTT,CASTVAGNQPQHF
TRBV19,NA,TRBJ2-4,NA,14,TGTGCCAGTAGTACCGGGACACGGGGCTTGGTTCAGTACTTC,CASSTGTRGLVQYF
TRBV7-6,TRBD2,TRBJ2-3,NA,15,TGTGCCAGCGGGCAGCGGGGGGGTTACACAGATACGCAGTATTTT,CASGQRGGYTDTQYF